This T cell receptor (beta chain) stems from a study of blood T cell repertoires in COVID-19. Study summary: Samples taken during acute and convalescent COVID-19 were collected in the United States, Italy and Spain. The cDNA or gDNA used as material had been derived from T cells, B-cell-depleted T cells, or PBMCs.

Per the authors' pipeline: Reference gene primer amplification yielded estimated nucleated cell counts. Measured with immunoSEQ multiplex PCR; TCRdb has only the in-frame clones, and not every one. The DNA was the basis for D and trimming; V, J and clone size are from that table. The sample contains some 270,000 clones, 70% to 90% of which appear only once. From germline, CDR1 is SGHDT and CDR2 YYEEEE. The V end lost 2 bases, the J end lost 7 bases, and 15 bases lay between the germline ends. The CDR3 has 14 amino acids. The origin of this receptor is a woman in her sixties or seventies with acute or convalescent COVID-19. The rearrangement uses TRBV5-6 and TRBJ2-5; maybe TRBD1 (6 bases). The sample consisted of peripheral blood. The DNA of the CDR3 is TGTGCCAGCAGCTTCCCAGGGGACGGTATGACCCAGTACTTC. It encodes CASSFPGDGMTQYF. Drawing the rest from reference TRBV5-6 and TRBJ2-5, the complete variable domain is DAGVTQSPTHLIKTRGQQVTLRCSPKSGHDTVSWYQQALGQGPQFIFQYYEEEERQRGNFPDRFSGHQFPNYSSELNVNALLLGDSALYLCASSFPGDGMTQYFGPGTRLLVL.